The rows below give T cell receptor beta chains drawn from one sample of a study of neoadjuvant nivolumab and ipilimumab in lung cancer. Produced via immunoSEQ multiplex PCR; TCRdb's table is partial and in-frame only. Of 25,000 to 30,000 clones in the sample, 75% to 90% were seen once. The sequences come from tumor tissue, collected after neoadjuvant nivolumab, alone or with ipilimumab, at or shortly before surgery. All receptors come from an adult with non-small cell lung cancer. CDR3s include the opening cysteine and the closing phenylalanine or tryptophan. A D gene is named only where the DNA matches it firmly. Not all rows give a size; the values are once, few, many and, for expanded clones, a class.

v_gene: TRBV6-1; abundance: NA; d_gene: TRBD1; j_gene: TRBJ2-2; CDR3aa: CASLQGVSTGELFF; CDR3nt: TGTGCCAGCCTTCAGGGGGTGAGCACCGGGGAGCTGTTTTTT
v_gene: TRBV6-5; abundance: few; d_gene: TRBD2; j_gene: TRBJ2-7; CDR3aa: CASSSPSGRNEQYF; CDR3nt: TGTGCCAGCAGTTCCCCTAGCGGGAGAAACGAGCAGTACTTC
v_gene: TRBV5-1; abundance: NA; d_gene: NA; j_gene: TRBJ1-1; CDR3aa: CASTLTLGGLTEAFF; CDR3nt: TGCGCCAGCACCCTAACCCTCGGGGGCCTCACTGAAGCTTTCTTT
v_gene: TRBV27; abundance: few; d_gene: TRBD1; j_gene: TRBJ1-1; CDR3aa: CASSFYRGGAYTEAFF; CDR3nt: TGTGCCAGCAGCTTCTACAGGGGGGGGGCTTACACTGAAGCTTTCTTT
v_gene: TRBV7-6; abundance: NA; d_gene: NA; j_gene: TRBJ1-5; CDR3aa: CASSLTKVQPQHF; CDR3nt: TGTGCCAGCAGCTTAACGAAGGTTCAGCCCCAGCATTTT
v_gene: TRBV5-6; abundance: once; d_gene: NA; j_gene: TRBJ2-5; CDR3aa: CASSLAVATQYF; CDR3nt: TGTGCCAGCAGCTTGGCCGTAGCGACCCAGTACTTC
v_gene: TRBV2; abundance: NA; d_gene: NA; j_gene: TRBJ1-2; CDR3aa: CASRASATSYGYTF; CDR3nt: TGTGCCAGCAGGGCCTCAGCGACCTCCTATGGCTACACCTTC
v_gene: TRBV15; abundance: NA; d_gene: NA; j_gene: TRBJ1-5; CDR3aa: CATSRVNQPQHF; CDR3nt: TGTGCCACCAGCAGAGTTAATCAGCCCCAGCATTTT
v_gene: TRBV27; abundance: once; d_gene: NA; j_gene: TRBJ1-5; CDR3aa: CASSKGILLPQHF; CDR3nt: TGTGCCAGCAGCAAAGGTATCCTCTTGCCCCAGCATTTT
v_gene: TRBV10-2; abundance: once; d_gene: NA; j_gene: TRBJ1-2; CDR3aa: CASSEQAGYGYTF; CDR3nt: TGCGCCAGCAGTGAGCAAGCGGGCTATGGCTACACCTTC
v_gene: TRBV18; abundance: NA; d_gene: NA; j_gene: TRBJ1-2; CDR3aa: CASSPNRDGGYTF; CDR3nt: TGTGCCAGCTCACCAAACAGGGACGGCGGCTACACCTTC
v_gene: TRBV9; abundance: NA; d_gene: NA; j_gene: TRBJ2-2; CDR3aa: CASSVISRTGELFF; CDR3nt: TGTGCCAGCAGCGTTATCTCGCGCACCGGGGAGCTGTTTTTT
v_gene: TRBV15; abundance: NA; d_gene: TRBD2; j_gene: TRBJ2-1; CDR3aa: CATSRELAGGNNEQFF; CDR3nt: TGTGCCACCAGCAGAGAGCTAGCGGGAGGGAACAATGAGCAGTTCTTC
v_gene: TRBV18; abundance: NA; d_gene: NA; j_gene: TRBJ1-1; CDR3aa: CASSPRSRNTEAFF; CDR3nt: TGTGCCAGCTCACCAAGGTCACGTAACACTGAAGCTTTCTTT
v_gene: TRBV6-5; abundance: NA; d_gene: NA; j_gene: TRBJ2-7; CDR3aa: CASRRTGSSYEQYF; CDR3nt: TGTGCCAGCAGGAGGACGGGAAGCTCCTACGAGCAGTACTTC
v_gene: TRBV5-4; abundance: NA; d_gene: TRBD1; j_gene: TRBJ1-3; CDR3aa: CASSTETGGNTIYF; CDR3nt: TGTGCCAGCAGCACCGAGACAGGGGGAAACACCATATATTTT
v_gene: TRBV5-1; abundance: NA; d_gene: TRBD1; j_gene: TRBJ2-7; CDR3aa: CASSRGDRGPIEQYF; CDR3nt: TGCGCCAGCAGCCGAGGGGACAGGGGCCCCATTGAGCAGTACTTC
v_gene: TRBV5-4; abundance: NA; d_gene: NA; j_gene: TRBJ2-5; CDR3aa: CASSLDLAREETQYF; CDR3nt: TGTGCCAGCAGCTTGGATCTTGCTAGAGAAGAGACCCAGTACTTC
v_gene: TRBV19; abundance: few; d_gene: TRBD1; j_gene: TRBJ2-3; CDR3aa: CASSSGGPDTQYF; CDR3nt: TGTGCCAGTAGTTCAGGGGGCCCAGATACGCAGTATTTT
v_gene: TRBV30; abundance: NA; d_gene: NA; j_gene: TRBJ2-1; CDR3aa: CAYDYRANEQFF; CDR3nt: TGTGCCTACGATTACAGGGCTAATGAGCAGTTCTTC
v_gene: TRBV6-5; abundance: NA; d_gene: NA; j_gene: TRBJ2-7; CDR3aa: CASSPDGNHEQYF; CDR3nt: TGTGCCAGCAGCCCCGACGGGAACCACGAGCAGTACTTC
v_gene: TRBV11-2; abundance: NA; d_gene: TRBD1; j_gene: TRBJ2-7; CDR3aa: CASSPDRAYEQYF; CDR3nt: TGTGCCAGCAGCCCGGACAGGGCCTACGAGCAGTACTTC
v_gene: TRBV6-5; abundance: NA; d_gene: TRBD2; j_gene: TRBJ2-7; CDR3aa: CATRQGAGGVYEQYF; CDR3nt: TGTGCCACCCGACAGGGAGCGGGAGGGGTCTACGAGCAGTACTTC
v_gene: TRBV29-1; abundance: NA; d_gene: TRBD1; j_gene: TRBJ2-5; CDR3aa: CSVGQGPGETQYF; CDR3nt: TGCAGCGTTGGACAGGGACCCGGAGAGACCCAGTACTTC
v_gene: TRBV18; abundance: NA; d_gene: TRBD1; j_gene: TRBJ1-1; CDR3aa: CASSRTGPEAFF; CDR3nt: TGTGCCAGCTCCCGGACAGGGCCTGAAGCTTTCTTT
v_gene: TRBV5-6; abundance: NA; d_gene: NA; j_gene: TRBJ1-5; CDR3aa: CASSRGVQKWAQHF; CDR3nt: TGTGCCAGCAGCAGAGGCGTGCAGAAATGGGCCCAGCATTTT
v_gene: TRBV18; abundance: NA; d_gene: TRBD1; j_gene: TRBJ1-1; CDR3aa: CASSLDRVGTEAFF; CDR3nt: TGTGCCAGCTCACTGGACAGGGTAGGAACTGAAGCTTTCTTT
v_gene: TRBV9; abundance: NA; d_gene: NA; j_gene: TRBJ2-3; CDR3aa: CASSSWTASTDTQYF; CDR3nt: TGTGCCAGCAGCTCTTGGACGGCTAGCACAGATACGCAGTATTTT
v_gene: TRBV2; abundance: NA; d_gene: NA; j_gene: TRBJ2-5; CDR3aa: CASSDATEETQYF; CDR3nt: TGTGCCAGCAGTGACGCAACGGAAGAGACCCAGTACTTC
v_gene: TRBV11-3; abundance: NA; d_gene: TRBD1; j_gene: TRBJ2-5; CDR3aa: CASSSSGTAQETQYF; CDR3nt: TGTGCCAGCAGCTCCTCCGGGACAGCGCAAGAGACCCAGTACTTC
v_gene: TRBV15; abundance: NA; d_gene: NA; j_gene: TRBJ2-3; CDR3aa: CATSFFGHLGDTQYF; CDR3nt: TGTGCCACCAGTTTTTTTGGACACCTCGGGGATACGCAGTATTTT